This T cell receptor beta chain emerged from a study of Ad26.COV2.S vaccination and SARS-CoV-2 variants. In the study overall: Each vaccinee took Ad26.COV2.S intramuscularly, once or twice 56 days apart.

Study-wide results and limits: Overall T cell responses may have been underestimated by the analyses of TCR breadth and depth.

Details on this clone: Its antigen is undetermined.

The CDR3 totals 16 residues. In germline, CDR1 is SGHRS, CDR2 YFSETQ. J lost 1 base, V lost 4 bases, and 8 bases had no gene match. Specified treatment: some 19 received Ad26.COV2.S at low or high dose, single or two shots; several received placebo; per-sample allocation not given. The samples were gathered on day 63 after the first injection of vaccine or placebo. Method: immunoSEQ multiplex PCR; TCRdb's copy keeps in-frame clones and lacks some. This sample has around 340,000 clones; more than 85% occur once, and the top ten carry about 5%. J is TRBJ2-5 and V is TRBV5-1, with 9 nucleotides matching TRBD2. The receptor's source is a person between 18 and 65 years old who received the Ad26.COV2.S COVID-19 vaccine or a placebo. Here the sequenced sample was peripheral blood, taken in a trial of Ad26.COV2.S vaccine versus placebo. This CDR3 is CASSPRVAGAQETQYF. As DNA, the CDR3 is TGCGCCAGCAGCCCACGGGTAGCGGGGGCCCAAGAGACCCAGTACTTC.